The text below deals with one T cell receptor beta chain. The antigen is unknown. Template switching appended UMIs that held a 6-nucleotide sample barcode. TCRdb reprocessed the 5' RACE reads and reports one entry per CDR3 protein, with no DNA. This sample's table has 300,000 to 450,000 distinct CDR3 sequences. Blood (2.5 ml) was collected from every donor individually. The data originate from a study of monozygotic twins with inflammatory bowel disease. Study results and limitations: IBD patients exhibited fewer clonotypes shared with other individuals than healthy twins, particularly with disease activity.

This TCR was recovered from a human donor with ulcerative colitis or Crohn's disease, or a healthy co-twin of an affected twin (not recorded which). The sample taken for sequencing was blood.

CDR3 loop: CASSHRALQTPLHF. The rearrangement joins TRBV3-1 to TRBJ1-6. The V gene's germline CDR1 is LGHDT and CDR2 YNNKEL (reference sequence). The CDR3 sequence is 14 residues long.